This T cell receptor (beta chain) is from a study of cytomegalovirus exposure and HLA in healthy donors. Study-level background: Of over 350 genotyped donors, more than 75% grouped in the Caucasian-associated ancestry cluster.

Note on this clone: The antigen is not known.

The PCR ran on 60 Vbeta and 13 Jbeta primers. The protocol was immunoSEQ multiplex PCR, while the TCRdb copy is restricted to in-frame clones and leaves out a portion. Its table records tens of thousands of clones. Study-wide results and limits: Another analysis was done later, and it associated more than 15,000 TCR beta sequences with HLA alleles at 0.05 false discovery rate.

The germline V gene encodes CDR1 KGHSH and CDR2 LQKENI. CDR3 length equals 17 residues. J was trimmed by 4 bases and V by 2 bases; bases with no gene match: 12. The chain combines TRBV18 with TRBJ2-5, with 8 positions matching TRBD2. The receptor was isolated from a man aged 55-75 years in good health and CMV-seropositive. The material sequenced was PBMCs. The CDR3 spells CASSPIISGRGRETQYF. For the CDR3, the DNA is TGTGCCAGCTCACCAATAATCAGCGGGAGAGGTAGAGAGACCCAGTACTTC.